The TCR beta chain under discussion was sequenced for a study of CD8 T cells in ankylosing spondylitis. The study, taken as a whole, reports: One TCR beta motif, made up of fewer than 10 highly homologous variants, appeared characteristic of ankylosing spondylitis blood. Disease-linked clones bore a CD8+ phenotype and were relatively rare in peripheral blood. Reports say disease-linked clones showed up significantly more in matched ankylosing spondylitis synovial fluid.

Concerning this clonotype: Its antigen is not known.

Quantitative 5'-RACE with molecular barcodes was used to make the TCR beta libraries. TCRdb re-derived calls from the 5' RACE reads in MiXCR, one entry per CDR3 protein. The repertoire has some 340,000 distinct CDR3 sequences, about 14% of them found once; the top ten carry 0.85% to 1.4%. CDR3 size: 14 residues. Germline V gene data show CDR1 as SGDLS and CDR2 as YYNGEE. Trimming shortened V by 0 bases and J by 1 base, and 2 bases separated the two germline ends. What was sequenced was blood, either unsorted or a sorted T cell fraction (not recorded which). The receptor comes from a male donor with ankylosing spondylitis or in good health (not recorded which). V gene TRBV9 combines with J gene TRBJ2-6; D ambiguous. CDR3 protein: CASSVDSGANVLTF. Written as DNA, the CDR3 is TGTGCCAGCAGCGTAGATTCTGGGGCCAACGTCCTGACTTTC.